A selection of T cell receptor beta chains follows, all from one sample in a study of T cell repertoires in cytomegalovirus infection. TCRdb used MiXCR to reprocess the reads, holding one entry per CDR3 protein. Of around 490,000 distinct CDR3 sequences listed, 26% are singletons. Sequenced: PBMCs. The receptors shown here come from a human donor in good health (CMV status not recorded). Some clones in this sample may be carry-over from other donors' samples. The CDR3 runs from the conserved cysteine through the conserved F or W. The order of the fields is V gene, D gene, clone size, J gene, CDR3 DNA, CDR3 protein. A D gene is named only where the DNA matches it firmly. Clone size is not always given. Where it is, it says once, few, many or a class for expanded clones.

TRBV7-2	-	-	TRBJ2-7	TGTGCCAGCAGCTTCCCTCCGGGGTTTCGCGACGAGCAGTACTTC	CASSFPPGFRDEQYF
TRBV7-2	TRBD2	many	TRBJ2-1	TGTGCCAGCAGCTTAGCGCTCCCTGGCGGGAGCTCCTACAATGAGCAGTTCTTC	CASSLALPGGSSYNEQFF
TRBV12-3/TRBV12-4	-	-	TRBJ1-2	TGTGCCAGCACTTTTCCACCTGACAGTAACTATGGCTACACCTTC	CASTFPPDSNYGYTF
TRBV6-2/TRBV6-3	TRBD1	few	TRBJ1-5	TGTGCCAGCAGTCCCCATACCGGGACAGACAATCAGCCCCAGCATTTT	CASSPHTGTDNQPQHF
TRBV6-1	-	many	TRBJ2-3	TGTGCCAGCAGTGAGGGGGCTAGCACAGATACGCAGTATTTT	CASSEGASTDTQYF
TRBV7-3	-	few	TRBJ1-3	TGTGCCAGCAGCCCAGGGACCTACTCTGGAAACACCATATATTTT	CASSPGTYSGNTIYF
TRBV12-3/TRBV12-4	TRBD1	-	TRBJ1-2	TGTGCCAGCACCATTGAAGTCAGGGGGGTGGTGGAGGGCTACACCTTC	CASTIEVRGVVEGYTF
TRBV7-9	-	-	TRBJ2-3	TGTGCCAGCAGCTTAGTACCGGGCAATACGCAGTATTTT	CASSLVPGNTQYF
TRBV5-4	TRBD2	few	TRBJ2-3	TGTGCCAGCAGCTTGGCTAGCGGAAACACAGATACGCAGTATTTT	CASSLASGNTDTQYF
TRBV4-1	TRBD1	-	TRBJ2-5	TGCGCCAGCAGCCAAGATCGTTGGGGACAGGGCTCCCCCCAGTACTTC	CASSQDRWGQGSPQYF
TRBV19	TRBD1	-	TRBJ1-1	TGTGCCAGTAGTATAACGGGGACAGGGGGAGATGAAGCTTTCTTT	CASSITGTGGDEAFF
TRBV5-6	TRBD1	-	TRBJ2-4	TGTGCCAGCAGCGATACCGGGACAGGGCGGGACATTCAGTACTTC	CASSDTGTGRDIQYF
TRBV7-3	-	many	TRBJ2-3	TGTGCCAGCAGCTCGTTAAGCACAGATACGCAGTATTTT	CASSSLSTDTQYF
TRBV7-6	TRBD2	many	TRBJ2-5	TGTGCCAGCAGCCCTGGACTAGCGGGAGTCGGGGAGACCCAGTACTTC	CASSPGLAGVGETQYF
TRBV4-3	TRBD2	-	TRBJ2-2	TGCGCCAGCAGCCAGGGAGGACTAGCTCGGACCGGGGAGCTGTTTTTT	CASSQGGLARTGELFF
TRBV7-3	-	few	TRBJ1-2	TGTGCCAGCAGCTCCCGACTTCGGGGACACCTAATCTATGGCTACACCTTC	CASSSRLRGHLIYGYTF
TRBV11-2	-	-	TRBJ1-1	TGTGCCAGCAGCCTTTTTGGCGCTAACACTGAAGCTTTCTTT	CASSLFGANTEAFF
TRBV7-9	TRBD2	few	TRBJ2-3	TGTGCCAGCAGCTTTGGGACGCCGGGACTAGCGGGAGTCTTCGATACGCAGTATTTT	CASSFGTPGLAGVFDTQYF
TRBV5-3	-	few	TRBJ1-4	TGTGCCTTCCAGGGGCAGGGAGCTCGTGAAAAACTGTTTTTT	CAFQGQGAREKLFF
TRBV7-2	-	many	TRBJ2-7	TGTGCCAGCAGCTCATCTTGGGAGCAGTACTTC	CASSSSWEQYF
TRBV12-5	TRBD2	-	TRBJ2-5	TGTGCTAGTGGTTTTGGGACTAGCGGGGGGCAAGAGACCCAGTACTTC	CASGFGTSGGQETQYF
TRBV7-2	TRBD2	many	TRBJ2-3	TGTGCCAGCAGCTCGCTAGCGGGAGGTGGAGATACGCAGTATTTT	CASSSLAGGGDTQYF
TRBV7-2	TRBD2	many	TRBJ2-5	TGTGCCAGCCTCCCCGCGGGGGTCCAAGAGACCCAGTACTTC	CASLPAGVQETQYF
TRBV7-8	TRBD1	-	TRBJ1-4	TGTGCCAGCAGCCTCGGACAGGGGGAGATTAATGAAAAACTGTTTTTT	CASSLGQGEINEKLFF
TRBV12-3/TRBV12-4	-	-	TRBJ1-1	TGTGCCAGCAGTTCTCATGGGACGGGAGTGGCTGAAGCTTTCTTT	CASSSHGTGVAEAFF
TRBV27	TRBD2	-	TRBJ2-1	TGTGCCAGCAGGCAGACTAGCGGGAGTTACAATGAGCAGTTCTTC	CASRQTSGSYNEQFF
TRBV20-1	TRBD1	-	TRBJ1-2	TGCAGTGCTAGGGTTGACAGGGGGCACTATGGCTACACCTTC	CSARVDRGHYGYTF
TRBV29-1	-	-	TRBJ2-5	TGCAGCGTTGACGGTGGAGAGACCCAGTACTTC	CSVDGGETQYF
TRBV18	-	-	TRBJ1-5	TGTGCCAGCTCACCCACAGGGTCCCTTAGCAATCAGCCCCAGCATTTT	CASSPTGSLSNQPQHF
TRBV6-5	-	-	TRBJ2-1	TGTGCCAGCAGTTACTCCCCTAAGTGGTCCAATGAGCAGTTCTTC	CASSYSPKWSNEQFF
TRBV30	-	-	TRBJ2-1	TGTGCCTGGAGTTTGACGGGGAGGAATGAGCAGTTCTTC	CAWSLTGRNEQFF
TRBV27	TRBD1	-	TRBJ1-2	TGTGCCAGCAGTTTATCGGATCTTAGGGACAGTCCCTATGGCTACACCTTC	CASSLSDLRDSPYGYTF
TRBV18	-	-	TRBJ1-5	TGTGCCAGCTCATCGGGGGGCGGTCAGCCCCAGCATTTT	CASSSGGGQPQHF
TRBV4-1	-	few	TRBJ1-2	TGCGCCAGCAGCCAGGGGAGGGCCTATATCTATGGCTACACCTTC	CASSQGRAYIYGYTF
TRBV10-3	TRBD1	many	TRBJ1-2	TGTGCCATCAGTGAGATGTCCGGGACAGGTCCGCAAGGTTTCTATGGCTACACCTTC	CAISEMSGTGPQGFYGYTF
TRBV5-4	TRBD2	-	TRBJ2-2	TGTGCCAGCAGCCCCGGGACTAGCCGGCACACCGGGGAGCTGTTTTTT	CASSPGTSRHTGELFF
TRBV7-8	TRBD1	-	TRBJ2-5	TGTGCCAGCAGCCCGAACCTTAGACAGGGCCAAGAGACCCAGTACTTC	CASSPNLRQGQETQYF
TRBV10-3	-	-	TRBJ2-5	TGTGCCATCGGGGGCGGGTTCCAAGAGACCCAGTACTTC	CAIGGGFQETQYF
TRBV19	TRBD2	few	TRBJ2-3	TGTGCCAGTAGGGTACTAGCGGGGGGCACAGATACGCAGTATTTT	CASRVLAGGTDTQYF
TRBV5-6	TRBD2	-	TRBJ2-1	TGTGCCAGCAGCTCACGACTAGCCCCCTGGGATGAGCAGTTCTTC	CASSSRLAPWDEQFF
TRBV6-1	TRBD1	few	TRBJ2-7	TGTGCCAGCAGGGTGGCAGGGGGCAACGAGCAGTACTTC	CASRVAGGNEQYF
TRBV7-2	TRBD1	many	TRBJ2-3	TGTGCCAGCAGCTTAGACAGGGGTTTAGGAGATACGCAGTATTTT	CASSLDRGLGDTQYF
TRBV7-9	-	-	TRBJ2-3	TGTGCCAGCAGCTTATACTATTTT	CASSLYYF
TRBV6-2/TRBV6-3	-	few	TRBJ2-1	TGTGCCAGCAGTCGCCCCAGTAATGAGCAGTTCTTC	CASSRPSNEQFF
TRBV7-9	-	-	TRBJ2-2	TGTGCCAGCAGCTTCGGCTTCACCGGGGAGCTGTTTTTT	CASSFGFTGELFF
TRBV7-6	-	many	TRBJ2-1	TGTGCCAGCAGCTTATCAGTTAGGGTTGAGCAGTTCTTC	CASSLSVRVEQFF
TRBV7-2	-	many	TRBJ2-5	TGTGCCAGCAGCGCCTTAAGAGAGACCCAGTACTTC	CASSALRETQYF
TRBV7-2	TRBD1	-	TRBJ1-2	TGTGCCAGCAGCTTAATAGGACAGGGAGCTAACTATGGCTACACCTTC	CASSLIGQGANYGYTF
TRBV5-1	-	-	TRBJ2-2	TGCGCCAGCTCCGAGCCTCCTAACACCGGGGAGCTGTTTTTT	CASSEPPNTGELFF
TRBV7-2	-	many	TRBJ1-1	TGTGCCAGCAGCTTAGTATGGGTTGGGGGGCTTAAGAACACTGAAGCTTTCTTT	CASSLVWVGGLKNTEAFF